These T cell receptor beta chains were read from a single sample in a study of T cell responses to AZD1222 COVID-19 vaccine. Produced via immunoSEQ multiplex PCR; TCRdb's table is partial and in-frame only. The sample shows 150,000 to 200,000 clones, 94% of them seen only once. Sequenced material: peripheral blood, taken 28 days after the second AZD1222 dose. Source of these receptors: an adult who received the AZD1222 COVID-19 vaccine. Each CDR3 is given with its conserved first and last residue. Each record gives: CDR3 protein, CDR3 length, J gene, V gene.

CDR3 protein: CASSQDPYEQYF
CDR3 length: 12
J gene: TRBJ2-7
V gene: TRBV14

CDR3 protein: CASSIVAGENYGYTF
CDR3 length: 15
J gene: TRBJ1-2
V gene: TRBV19

CDR3 protein: CSASGLAGVSYNEQFF
CDR3 length: 16
J gene: TRBJ2-1
V gene: TRBV20-1

CDR3 protein: CASNGLAGNTDTQYF
CDR3 length: 15
J gene: TRBJ2-3
V gene: TRBV5-8

CDR3 protein: CASSEFASSPLHF
CDR3 length: 13
J gene: TRBJ1-6
V gene: TRBV2

CDR3 protein: CASNPRGTNTGELFF
CDR3 length: 15
J gene: TRBJ2-2
V gene: TRBV6-5

CDR3 protein: CASSQGRGTYEQYF
CDR3 length: 14
J gene: TRBJ2-7
V gene: TRBV14

CDR3 protein: CASSATPGQFTEAFF
CDR3 length: 15
J gene: TRBJ1-1
V gene: TRBV6-4

CDR3 protein: CASSYPGTGNTEAFF
CDR3 length: 15
J gene: TRBJ1-1
V gene: TRBV6-2/TRBV6-3

CDR3 protein: CASCEGGTDTQYF
CDR3 length: 13
J gene: TRBJ2-3
V gene: TRBV28

CDR3 protein: CASSMTGAAEAFF
CDR3 length: 13
J gene: TRBJ1-1
V gene: TRBV19

CDR3 protein: CASSSGLVWSSEQFF
CDR3 length: 15
J gene: TRBJ2-1
V gene: TRBV7-9

CDR3 protein: CASSRGTSRSDTQYF
CDR3 length: 15
J gene: TRBJ2-3
V gene: TRBV19

CDR3 protein: CASSQAGRGAYNEQFF
CDR3 length: 16
J gene: TRBJ2-1
V gene: TRBV7-7

CDR3 protein: CASSYSAGNTIYF
CDR3 length: 13
J gene: TRBJ1-3
V gene: TRBV6-5

CDR3 protein: CASRKDAVETQYF
CDR3 length: 13
J gene: TRBJ2-5
V gene: TRBV2

CDR3 protein: CASSDGQGYEQYF
CDR3 length: 13
J gene: TRBJ2-7
V gene: TRBV2

CDR3 protein: CASSLGYTSGMYF
CDR3 length: 13
J gene: TRBJ2-7
V gene: TRBV7-9

CDR3 protein: CASSGRKREGRNEQFF
CDR3 length: 16
J gene: TRBJ2-1
V gene: TRBV27

CDR3 protein: CASRGEGLASYNEQFF
CDR3 length: 16
J gene: TRBJ2-1
V gene: TRBV19

CDR3 protein: CASSFAYEQYF
CDR3 length: 11
J gene: TRBJ2-7
V gene: TRBV11-2

CDR3 protein: CASRTGGAYEQYF
CDR3 length: 13
J gene: TRBJ2-7
V gene: TRBV2